This T cell receptor (beta chain) was identified during a study of T cells in localized non-small cell lung cancer. Using immunoSEQ multiplex PCR, the repertoire was profiled, and TCRdb retains in-frame clones only, with some absent. The sample carries roughly 3,000 clones, roughly a quarter recorded once. The study's findings and limits: Peak T cell clonality was found in uninvolved adjacent lung, exceeding tumor. Paired adjacent lung recovered a median about 60 of the top 100 tumor clones. Sequencing covered just one tumor region, so heterogeneity cannot be ruled out.

This clone was detected only a few times. Its specificity is unknown. Trimming took 0 bases from V and 0 from J, leaving 9 bases between them. Germline V gives CDR1 MNHGY, CDR2 SAAAGT. The CDR3 covers 16 residues. This TCR was recovered from a man between 40 and 70 years old with stage I lung adenocarcinoma. J is TRBJ2-1 and V is TRBV6-8, with D possibly matching TRBD2 (5 bases). This specimen was lung tumor tissue, taken before any cancer treatment. The CDR3 DNA reads TGTGCCAGCAGTTACTCATCGGGAAGCTCCTACAATGAGCAGTTCTTC. Encoded protein: CASSYSSGSSYNEQFF.